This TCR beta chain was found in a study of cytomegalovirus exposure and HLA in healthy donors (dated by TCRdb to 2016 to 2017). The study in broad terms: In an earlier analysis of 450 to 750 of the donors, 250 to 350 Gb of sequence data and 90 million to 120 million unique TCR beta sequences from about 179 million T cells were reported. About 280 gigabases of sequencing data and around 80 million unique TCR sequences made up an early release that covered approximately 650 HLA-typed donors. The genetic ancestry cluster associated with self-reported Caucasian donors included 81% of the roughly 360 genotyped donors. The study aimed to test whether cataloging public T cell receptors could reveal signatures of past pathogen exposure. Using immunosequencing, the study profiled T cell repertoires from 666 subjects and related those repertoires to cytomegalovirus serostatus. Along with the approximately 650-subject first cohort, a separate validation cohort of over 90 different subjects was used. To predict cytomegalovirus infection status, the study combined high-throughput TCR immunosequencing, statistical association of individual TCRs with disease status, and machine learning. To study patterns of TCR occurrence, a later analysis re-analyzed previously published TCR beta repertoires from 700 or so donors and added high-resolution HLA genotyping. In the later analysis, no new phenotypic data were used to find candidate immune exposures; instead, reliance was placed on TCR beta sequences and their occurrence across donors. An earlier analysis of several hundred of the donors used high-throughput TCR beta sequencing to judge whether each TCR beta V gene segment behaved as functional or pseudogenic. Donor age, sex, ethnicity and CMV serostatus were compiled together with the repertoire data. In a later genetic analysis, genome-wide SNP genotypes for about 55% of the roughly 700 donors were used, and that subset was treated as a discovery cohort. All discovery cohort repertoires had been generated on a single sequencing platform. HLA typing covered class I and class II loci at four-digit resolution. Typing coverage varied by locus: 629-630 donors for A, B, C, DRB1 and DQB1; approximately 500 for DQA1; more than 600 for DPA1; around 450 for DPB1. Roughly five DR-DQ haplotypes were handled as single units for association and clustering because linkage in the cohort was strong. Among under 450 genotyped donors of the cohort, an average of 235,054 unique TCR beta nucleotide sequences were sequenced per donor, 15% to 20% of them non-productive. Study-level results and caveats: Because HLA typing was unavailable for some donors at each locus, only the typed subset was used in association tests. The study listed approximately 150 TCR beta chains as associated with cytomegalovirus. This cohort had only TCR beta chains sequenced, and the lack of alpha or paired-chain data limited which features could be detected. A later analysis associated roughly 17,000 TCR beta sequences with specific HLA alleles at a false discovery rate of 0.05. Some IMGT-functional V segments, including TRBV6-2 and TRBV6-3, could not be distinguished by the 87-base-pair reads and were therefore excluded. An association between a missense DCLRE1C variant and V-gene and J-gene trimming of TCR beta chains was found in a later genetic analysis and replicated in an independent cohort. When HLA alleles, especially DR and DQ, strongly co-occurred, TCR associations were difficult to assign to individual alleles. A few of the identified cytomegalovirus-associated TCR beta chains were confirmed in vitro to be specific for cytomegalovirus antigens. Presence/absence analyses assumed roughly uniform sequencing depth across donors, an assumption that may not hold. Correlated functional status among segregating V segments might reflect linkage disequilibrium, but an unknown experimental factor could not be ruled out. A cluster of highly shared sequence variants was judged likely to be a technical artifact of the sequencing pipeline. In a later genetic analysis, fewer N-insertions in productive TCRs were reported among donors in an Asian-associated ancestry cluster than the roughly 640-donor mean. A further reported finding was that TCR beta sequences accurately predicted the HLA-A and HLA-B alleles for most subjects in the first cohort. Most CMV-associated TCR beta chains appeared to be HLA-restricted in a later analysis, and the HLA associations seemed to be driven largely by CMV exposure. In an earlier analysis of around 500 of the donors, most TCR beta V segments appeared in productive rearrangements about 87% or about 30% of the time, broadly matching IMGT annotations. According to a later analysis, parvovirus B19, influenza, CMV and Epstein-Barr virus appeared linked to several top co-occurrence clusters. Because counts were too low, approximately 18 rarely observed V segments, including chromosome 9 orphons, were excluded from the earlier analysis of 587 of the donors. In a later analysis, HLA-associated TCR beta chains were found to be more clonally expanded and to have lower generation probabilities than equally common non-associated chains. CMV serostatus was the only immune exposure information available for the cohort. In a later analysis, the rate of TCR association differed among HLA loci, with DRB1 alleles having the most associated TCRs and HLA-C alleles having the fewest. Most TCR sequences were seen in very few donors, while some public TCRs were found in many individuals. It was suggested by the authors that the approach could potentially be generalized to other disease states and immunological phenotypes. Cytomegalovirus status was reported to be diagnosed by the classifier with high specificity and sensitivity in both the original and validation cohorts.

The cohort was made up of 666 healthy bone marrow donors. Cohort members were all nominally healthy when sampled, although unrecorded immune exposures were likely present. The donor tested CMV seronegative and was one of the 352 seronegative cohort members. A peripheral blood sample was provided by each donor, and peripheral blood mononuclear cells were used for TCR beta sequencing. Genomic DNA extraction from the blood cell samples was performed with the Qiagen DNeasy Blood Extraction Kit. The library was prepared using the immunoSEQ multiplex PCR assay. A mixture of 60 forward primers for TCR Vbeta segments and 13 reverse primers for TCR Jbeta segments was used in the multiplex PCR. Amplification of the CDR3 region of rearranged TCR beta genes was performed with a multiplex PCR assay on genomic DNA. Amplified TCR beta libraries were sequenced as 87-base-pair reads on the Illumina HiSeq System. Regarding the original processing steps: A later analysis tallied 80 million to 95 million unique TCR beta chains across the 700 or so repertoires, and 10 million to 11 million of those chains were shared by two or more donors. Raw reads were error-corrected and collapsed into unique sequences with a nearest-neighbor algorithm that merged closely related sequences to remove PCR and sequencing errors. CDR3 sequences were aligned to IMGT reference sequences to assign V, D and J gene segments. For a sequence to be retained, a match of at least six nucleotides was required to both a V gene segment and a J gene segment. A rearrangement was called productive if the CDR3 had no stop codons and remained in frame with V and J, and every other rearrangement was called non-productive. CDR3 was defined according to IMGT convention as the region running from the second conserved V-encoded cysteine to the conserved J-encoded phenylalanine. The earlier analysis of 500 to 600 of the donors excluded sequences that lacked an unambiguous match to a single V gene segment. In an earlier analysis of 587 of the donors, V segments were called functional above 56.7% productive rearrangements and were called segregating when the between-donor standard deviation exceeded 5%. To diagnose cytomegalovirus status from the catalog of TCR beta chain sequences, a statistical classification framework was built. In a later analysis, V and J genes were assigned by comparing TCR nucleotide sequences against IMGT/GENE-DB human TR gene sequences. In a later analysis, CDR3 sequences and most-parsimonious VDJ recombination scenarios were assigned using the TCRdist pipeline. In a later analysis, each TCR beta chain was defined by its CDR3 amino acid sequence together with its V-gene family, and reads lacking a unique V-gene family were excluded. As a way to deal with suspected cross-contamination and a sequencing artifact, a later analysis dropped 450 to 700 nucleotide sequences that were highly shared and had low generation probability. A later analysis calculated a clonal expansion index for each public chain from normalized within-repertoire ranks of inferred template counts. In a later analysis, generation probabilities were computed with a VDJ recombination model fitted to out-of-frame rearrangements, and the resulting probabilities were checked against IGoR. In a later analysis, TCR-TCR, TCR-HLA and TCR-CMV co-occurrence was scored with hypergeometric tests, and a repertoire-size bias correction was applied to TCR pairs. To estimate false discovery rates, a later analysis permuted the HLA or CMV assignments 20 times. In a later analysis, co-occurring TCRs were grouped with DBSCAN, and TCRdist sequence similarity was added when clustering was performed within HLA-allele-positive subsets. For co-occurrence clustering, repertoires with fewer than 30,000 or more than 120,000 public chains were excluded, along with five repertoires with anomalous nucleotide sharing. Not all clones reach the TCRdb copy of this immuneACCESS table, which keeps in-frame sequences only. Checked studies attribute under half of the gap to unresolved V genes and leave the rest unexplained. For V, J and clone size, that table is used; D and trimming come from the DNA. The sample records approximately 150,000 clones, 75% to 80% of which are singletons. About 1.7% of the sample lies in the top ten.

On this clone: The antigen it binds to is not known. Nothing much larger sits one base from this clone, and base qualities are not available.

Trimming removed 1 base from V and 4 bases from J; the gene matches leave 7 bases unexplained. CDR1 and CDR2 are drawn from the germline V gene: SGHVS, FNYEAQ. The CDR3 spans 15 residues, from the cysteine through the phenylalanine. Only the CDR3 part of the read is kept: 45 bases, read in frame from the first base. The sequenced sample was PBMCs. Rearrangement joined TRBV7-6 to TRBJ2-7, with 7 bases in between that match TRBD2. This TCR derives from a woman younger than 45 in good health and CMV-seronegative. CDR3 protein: CASSLGGGFGYEQYF. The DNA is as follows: TGTGCCAGCAGCTTAGGGGGGGGATTCGGGTACGAGCAGTACTTC.